The T cell receptor (beta chain) described here comes from a study of cytomegalovirus exposure and HLA in healthy donors. Study findings and constraints: In a later analysis, at a false discovery rate of 0.05, approximately 18,000 TCR beta sequences were associated with HLA alleles.

The PCR used 60 Vbeta and 13 Jbeta primers. The method was immunoSEQ multiplex PCR; TCRdb's version includes in-frame clones alone and lacks a portion of them. Here the sample spans about 140,000 clones, 65% to 80% being singletons. Trimming took 3 bases from V and 4 from J; bases not matched to a gene: 10. CDR1 SGHKS and CDR2 YYEKEE come from the germline V gene (reference sequence). The CDR3 is 16 amino acids. The table lists this clone with a few counts. Its antigen remains unknown. These donors counted as nominally healthy when sampled, but unrecorded immune exposures were likely. Sequencing was carried out using PBMCs. This chain joins TRBV5-5 and TRBJ2-3; 8 bases are shared with TRBD2. This TCR came from a male donor in good health and CMV-seropositive. The CDR3 sequence is CASSWLLAEAADTQYF. DNA for the CDR3: TGTGCCAGCAGCTGGTTACTAGCGGAGGCGGCAGATACGCAGTATTTT. The variable domain in full, completed from reference TRBV5-5 and TRBJ2-3, reads DAGVTQSPTHLIKTRGQQVTLRCSPISGHKSVSWYQQVLGQGPQFIFQYYEKEERGRGNFPDRFSARQFPNYSSELNVNALLLGDSALYLCASSWLLAEAADTQYFGPGTRLTVL.